The clone carrying this TCR beta chain turned up a few times. Its antigen is as yet unknown. This entry is derived from a study of beta chain features in type 1 diabetes. Study observations and caveats: PCR could preferentially amplify shorter templates, alike in patients and controls. People with Type 1 diabetes carried modestly yet significantly shorter TCRB CDR3s in all four CD4+ subsets. Insertions were fewer and deletions more numerous at VDJ junctions in type 1 diabetes patients.

The study reverse transcribed the entire isolated RNA, so it sequenced expressed TCRB transcripts. Sequencing used immunoSEQ multiplex PCR; TCRdb keeps in-frame clones, though not all of them. The sample contains under 350,000 clones, around 24% of which appear only once. The CDR3 is 15 amino acids. The germline V gene has CDR1 LGHNA and CDR2 YNFKEQ. Trimming at V came to 0 bases and at J to 3 bases, leaving 4 bases not matched to a gene. Sorted CD4+ subsets: naive, central memory, regulatory, stem cell-like memory (CD45RO/CCR7/CD25/CD127/CD95/CD27 panel). Sorting gave populations that all exceeded 95% purity.

This clonotype originated in a woman aged 25 to 39 with type 1 diabetes. The sample consisted of naive CD4+ T cells from blood. This chain joins TRBV4-2 and TRBJ1-1; 7 positions match TRBD1. The CDR3 region is CASSQEWQGDTEAFF. The DNA of the CDR3 is TGTGCCAGCAGCCAAGAATGGCAGGGGGACACTGAAGCTTTCTTT.